Shown below are 12 T cell receptor beta chains from a single sample sequenced in a study of regulatory T cells in long-lasting Graves disease. Both iRepertoire HTBI primers and Arm-PCR of CDR3 regions were used to build the TCR beta libraries. TCRdb processed the multiplex PCR reads anew with MiXCR; each CDR3 protein has one entry. In the table there are over 650,000 distinct CDR3 sequences, roughly 30% of which are singletons. The time point is: persistent/refractory GD, antithyroid drugs over 5 years with positive TRAb. From PBMCs, RNA was extracted and then used to make the TCR library. Sequencing was performed on peripheral blood mononuclear cells (PBMCs), taken when the disease was refractory, from a patient treated with antithyroid drugs. All receptors derive from a female donor with Graves disease.

A few counts support this clonotype. This chain joins TRBV15 and TRBJ1-1, with D hard to call. Looked up from germline, CDR1 is LNHNV and CDR2 is YYDKDF (reference sequence). Deletions cut 0 bases from V and 9 bases from J, with 20 bases between. This CDR3 is 16 amino acids long. The CDR3 bases are TGTGCCACCAGCAGAGATGTAGCGTCAGGTGAAAGGAAAGCTTTCTTT. Its translation: CATSRDVASGERKAFF.

V and J are TRBV27 and TRBJ1-2; 7 bases are a match to TRBD1. J was trimmed by 2 bases and V by 6 bases; bases with no gene match: 6. Germline CDR1 is MNHEY and CDR2 is SMNVEV (reference sequence). The CDR3 totals 14 residues. The CDR3 reads CASRGAGQNYGYTF. The CDR3 DNA follows: TGTGCCAGCAGAGGAGCGGGACAGAACTATGGCTACACCTTC.

DNA of the CDR3: TGTGCCAGCGGAGAGCGGTCCCTCCGTGACGAGCAGTACTTC. Translating gives CASGERSLRDEQYF. The V gene is TRBV13, the J gene TRBJ2-7; TRBD2 might be the D (5 bases). The CDR3 totals 14 residues. Germline V gene lookup returns CDR1 PRHDT and CDR2 FYEKMQ (reference sequence). Trimming left V 8 bases short and J 5 bases short, with 19 bases between.

This clonotype was counted many times. This sequence joins TRBV12-3 or TRBV12-4 and TRBJ1-1, with TRBD1 as a possible D gene (5 bases). The V end was cut by 6 bases, the J end by 0 bases, with 14 bases between. The CDR3 loop spans 15 amino acids. The chain's CDR3 is CASRRPGLMNTEAFF. The DNA of the CDR3 is TGTGCCAGCAGACGGCCGGGACTGATGAACACTGAAGCTTTCTTT.

V gene TRBV19 combines with J gene TRBJ1-1; D is unresolved. The CDR3 is 13 residues long. CDR1 is LNHDA and CDR2 is SQIVND in the germline V gene (reference sequence). The V end was cut by 3 bases, the J end by 6 bases, with 11 bases between. DNA of the CDR3: TGTGCCAGTAGTATTCGTCGAGGGTCTGAAGCTTTCTTT. It yields the protein CASSIRRGSEAFF.

The chain carries TRBV29-1 and TRBJ2-7; 13 bases align to TRBD2. This CDR3 is built from 14 residues. After removal of 6 bases from V and 3 bases from J, the junction contained 5 bases not matched to a gene. CDR1 and CDR2 (germline): SQVTM, ANQGSEA. The CDR3 here is CSVEGLAGNYEQYF. CDR3 nucleotides: TGCAGCGTAGAGGGACTAGCGGGAAACTACGAGCAGTACTTC.

This clonotype was detected a few times. The genes are TRBV5-6 and TRBJ2-7; D remains unclear. The CDR3 extends over 15 amino acids. Germline V CDR1 and CDR2: SGHDT, YYEEEE. The ends were cut back, 1 base at V and 0 bases at J, with 11 bases in the middle. CDR3 loop: CASSLIERSSYEQYF. Here the CDR3 DNA reads TGTGCCAGCAGCTTGATTGAAAGGAGCTCCTACGAGCAGTACTTC. The full variable domain, its missing parts supplied by reference TRBV5-6 and TRBJ2-7, is DAGVTQSPTHLIKTRGQQVTLRCSPKSGHDTVSWYQQALGQGPQFIFQYYEEEERQRGNFPDRFSGHQFPNYSSELNVNALLLGDSALYLCASSLIERSSYEQYFGPGTRLTVT.

This clonotype was observed many times. The chain combines TRBV12-3 or TRBV12-4 with TRBJ1-2; D not certain. V was clipped by 4 bases and J by 2 bases, with 8 bases between them. CDR3 length: 13 amino acids. The CDR3 region is CASSSGRNYGYTF. The CDR3 DNA follows: TGTGCCAGCAGTTCAGGCAGGAACTATGGCTACACCTTC.

At least ten counts were recorded for this clonotype. The rearrangement joins TRBV6-1 to TRBJ1-1; TRBD1 aligns across 7 bases. V gave up 7 bases and J gave up 10 bases; unmatched junction bases: 15. The CDR3 has 14 amino acids. Germline V gene sequence: CDR1 MNHNS, CDR2 SASEGT. The CDR3 reads CASMTDRERERAFF. The CDR3, as DNA: TGTGCCAGCATGACTGACAGGGAGAGGGAAAGAGCTTTCTTT.

The count of this clonotype is one. This rearrangement joins TRBV5-6 to TRBJ1-1, with TRBD1 as a possible D gene (6 bases). This CDR3 spans 13 amino acids. V was shortened by 0 bases and J by 8 bases, with 11 bases between the two germline ends. Germline V lookup: CDR1 SGHDT, CDR2 YYEEEE. CDR3 amino acids: CASSLAPGVEAFF. Written as DNA, the CDR3 is TGTGCCAGCAGCTTGGCCCCAGGGGTAGAAGCTTTCTTT.

Comments on this clonotype: One base away lies a much larger clone, so this may be a sequencing read error. The J gene is TRBJ1-2, the V gene TRBV2; D unresolved. Germline values: CDR1 SNHLY, CDR2 FYNNEI. The CDR3 is 16 residues long. CDR3 nucleotide sequence: TGTGCCAGCAGTGTAACCTTGGCGGCAACTAACTGTGGCTACACCTTC. This encodes CASSVTLAATNCGYTF.

This chain links TRBV29-1 with TRBJ2-5; D not certain. CDR1 is SQVTM and CDR2 is ANQGSEA in the germline V gene. V was clipped by 3 bases and J by 5 bases, with 7 bases between them. This CDR3 contains 11 residues. Written as DNA, the CDR3 is TGCAGCGTTGATGGTATGGAGACCCAGTACTTC. Protein sequence: CSVDGMETQYF.